This TCR beta chain appears in the sequencing data of a study of breast tumors, draining lymph nodes, adjacent tissues. Axillary draining lymph nodes of breast cancer patients supplied the node samples. MiXCR was run by TCRdb on the multiplex PCR reads, yielding one entry per CDR3 protein. The sample lists approximately 230,000 distinct CDR3 sequences, less than 40% occurring once. This CDR3 region has 12 residues. Between the trimmed V and J ends, which lost 6 bases and 5 bases, there was a span of 10 bases. Germline V gives CDR1 DFQATT, CDR2 SNEGSKA (reference sequence). This clonotype was seen just once.

The TCR sequence derives from a female donor with breast cancer. Some clones in this sample may be carry-over from other donors' samples. The chain has TRBV20-1 and TRBJ2-2, with a weak D call TRBD2 (5 bases). Sequenced material: axillary lymph node tissue. The CDR3 nucleotides read TGCAGTGCCACCGGGGAAACCGGGGAGCTGTTTTTT. Translated, it gives CSATGETGELFF.